The 28 T cell receptor beta chains below were found in one sample sequenced in a study of blood T cell repertoires in COVID-19. The protocol was immunoSEQ multiplex PCR, while the TCRdb copy is restricted to in-frame clones and leaves out a portion. This table has approximately 300,000 clones, 70% to 90% appearing once. The specimen sequenced was peripheral blood. The receptors were gathered from a man between 18 and 35 years old who had recovered from COVID-19.

The chain joins TRBV7-9 to TRBJ1-1, with D unresolved. CDR1 is SEHNR and CDR2 is FQNEAQ in the germline V gene (reference sequence). Trimming removed 3 bases at V and 3 bases at J, with 8 bases between. This CDR3 is built from 13 residues. CDR3 region: CASSFQEDTEAFF. CDR3 nucleotide sequence: TGTGCCAGCAGCTTTCAAGAGGACACTGAAGCTTTCTTT.

The gene calls are TRBV4-1 and TRBJ1-1; D is possibly TRBD1 (5 bases). The CDR3 length is 14 residues. V lost 3 bases to trimming and J lost 1 base, with 9 bases between them. The germline V gene has CDR1 MGHRA and CDR2 YSYEKL. The CDR3 DNA reads TGCGCCAGCAGCCAGAACAGGAAGAACACTGAAGCTTTCTTT. Translation gives CASSQNRKNTEAFF.

V and J are TRBV7-8 and TRBJ2-3; D unresolved. The germline V gene encodes CDR1 SGHVS and CDR2 FQNEAQ. Trimming shortened V by 3 bases and J by 2 bases, and 6 bases separated the two germline ends. The CDR3 contains 13 residues. The chain's CDR3 is CASSLAPTDTQYF. The CDR3 DNA is TGTGCCAGCAGCTTGGCTCCCACAGATACGCAGTATTTT.

This sequence joins TRBV9 and TRBJ1-1, with TRBD1 matching 7 bases. The V segment lost 0 bases and the J segment 2 bases; nucleotides outside the gene matches: 7. Looked up from germline, CDR1 is SGDLS and CDR2 is YYNGEE. The CDR3 extends over 16 amino acids. The CDR3 spells CASSVARDRDNTEAFF. DNA of the CDR3: TGTGCCAGCAGCGTAGCTAGGGACAGAGATAACACTGAAGCTTTCTTT.

The CDR3 DNA reads TGTGCCAGTAGTATCGCTGCAGCGGGACCCTACAATGAGCAGTTCTTC. Translation: CASSIAAAGPYNEQFF. The chain joins TRBV19 to TRBJ2-1, with 7 bases aligning to TRBD2. From germline, CDR1 is LNHDA and CDR2 SQIVND (reference sequence). This CDR3 has 16 amino acids. V gave up 3 bases and J gave up 2 bases; unmatched junction bases: 7.

This sequence joins TRBV6-4 and TRBJ2-1; D might be TRBD1 (5 bases). The CDR3 loop spans 15 amino acids. V dropped 2 bases and J dropped 6 bases, with 14 bases sitting between them. The germline gives CDR1 MRHNA, CDR2 SNTAGT. The CDR3 nucleotides are TGTGCCAGCAGTGACGAGGCAGGGATTAGCAATGAGCAGTTCTTC. It specifies CASSDEAGISNEQFF.

In this sample, this clone turned up once. The J gene is TRBJ2-7, the V gene TRBV12-3 or TRBV12-4; no clear D gene. The ends were cut back, 2 bases at V and 1 base at J, with 3 bases in the middle. The CDR3 spans 12 residues. This chain's CDR3 is CASSLLSYEQYF. The CDR3 DNA reads TGTGCCAGCAGTTTACTTTCCTACGAGCAGTACTTC.

The V call is TRBV10-3, the J call TRBJ1-4; possible D gene TRBD1, 5 bases. Germline CDR1 reads ENHRY; CDR2 reads SYGVKD. The CDR3 totals 15 residues. Trimming shortened V by 2 bases and J by 0 bases, and 7 bases separated the two germline ends. CDR3 protein: CAISEDRPTNEKLFF. CDR3 coding DNA: TGTGCCATCAGTGAGGACAGACCAACTAATGAAAAACTGTTTTTT.

V is TRBV6-5 and J is TRBJ2-1; TRBD1 agrees at 10 bases. The V and J ends lost 5 bases and 8 bases, in that order; junction bases with no gene match: 6. This CDR3 region has 14 residues. Germline-derived CDR1 and CDR2 are MNHEY and SVGAGI. CDR3: CASSQDRGMDEQFF. DNA for the CDR3: TGTGCCAGCAGTCAGGACAGGGGGATGGATGAGCAGTTCTTC.

The chain employs TRBV6-6 and TRBJ1-2; 8 positions match TRBD1. After removal of 7 bases from V and 2 bases from J, the junction contained 9 bases not matched to a gene. The CDR3 sequence is 15 residues long. The germline V gene encodes CDR1 MNHNY and CDR2 SVGAGI (reference sequence). In nucleotides, the CDR3 is TGTGCCAGCATCCACACCGGGACAGGAAACTATGGCTACACCTTC. This translates into CASIHTGTGNYGYTF.

This chain uses TRBV2 with TRBJ2-1; 12 bases align to TRBD2. The germline CDR1 and CDR2 sequences are SNHLY and FYNNEI. Germline trimming cut 8 bases from V and 10 bases from J; bases unmatched to any gene: 9. CDR3 length: 14 amino acids. For the CDR3, the DNA is TGTGCCAGCTTCGTGACTAGCGGGAGTTGGGAGCAGTTCTTC. This translates into CASFVTSGSWEQFF.

The chain combines TRBV4-2 with TRBJ2-1, with D uncertain. The germline V and J ends were trimmed by 0 bases and 1 base, with 13 bases remaining between them. Germline loops: CDR1 LGHNA, CDR2 YNFKEQ. This CDR3 comprises 17 residues. CDR3 region: CASSQELLALSYNEQFF. The CDR3 DNA sequence: TGTGCCAGCAGCCAAGAACTTTTAGCATTGTCCTACAATGAGCAGTTCTTC.

This chain uses TRBV28 with TRBJ2-7; TRBD1 agrees at 7 bases. Germline lookup yields CDR1 MDHEN and CDR2 SYDVKM. The CDR3 covers 15 residues. With 6 bases clipped from V and 2 bases from J, the junction kept 10 bases outside the gene matches. CDR3: CASRLRDSGTYEQYF. The DNA for the CDR3 is TGTGCCAGCAGGCTACGGGACAGCGGAACCTACGAGCAGTACTTC.

The chain employs TRBV2 and TRBJ2-2, with D possibly matching TRBD1 (6 bases). V was cut by 7 bases and J by 7 bases, with 13 bases left in between. CDR1 and CDR2 from the germline V gene are SNHLY and FYNNEI. The CDR3 runs 13 residues. CDR3 in amino acids: CASTLTGYGELFF. CDR3 bases: TGTGCCAGCACCTTAACAGGGTACGGGGAGCTGTTTTTT.

This clone was seen only a few times. J is TRBJ2-1 and V is TRBV27; TRBD2 might be the D (5 bases). This CDR3 is 13 amino acids long. Germline-derived CDR1 and CDR2 are MNHEY and SMNVEV (reference sequence). V lost 7 bases and J lost 0, with 7 bases in between. CDR3: CASTDFSYNEQFF. The CDR3 nucleotides are TGTGCCAGCACGGACTTCTCCTACAATGAGCAGTTCTTC.

The gene calls are TRBV7-9 and TRBJ1-6; no firm D call. The CDR3 spans 13 residues. Germline CDR1 is SEHNR and CDR2 is FQNEAQ (reference sequence). V lost 3 bases and J lost 9, with 9 bases in between. The CDR3 region is CASSLESLSPLHF. CDR3 nucleotides: TGTGCCAGCAGCTTGGAGTCCCTTTCACCCCTCCACTTT. Looking up the rest from reference TRBV7-9 and TRBJ1-6 gives the full variable domain: DTGVSQNPRHKITKRGQNVTFRCDPISEHNRLYWYRQTLGQGPEFLTYFQNEAQLEKSRLLSDRFSAERPKGSFSTLEIQRTEQGDSAMYLCASSLESLSPLHFGNGTRLTVT.

The V gene is TRBV6-1, the J gene TRBJ1-5; 7 bases line up with TRBD1. Germline lookup yields CDR1 MNHNS and CDR2 SASEGT. CDR3 size: 15 residues. V shed 2 bases and J 6 bases; nucleotides not matched to a gene: 7. CDR3 coding DNA: TGTGCCAGCAGTGAATCCTTGGACAGGCGTCAGCCCCAGCATTTT. Its translation is CASSESLDRRQPQHF.

The chain joins TRBV2 to TRBJ2-1; 12 bases are a match to TRBD1. The germline V gene encodes CDR1 SNHLY and CDR2 FYNNEI. This CDR3 has 18 residues. V was pared by 8 bases and J by 8 bases, with 19 bases of the junction left unmatched. Here the CDR3 reads CASGWPRGDRGRVDEQFF. CDR3 DNA: TGTGCCAGCGGGTGGCCCCGGGGGGACAGGGGGCGGGTGGATGAGCAGTTCTTC.

The rearrangement joins TRBV10-2 to TRBJ2-7; D remains unclear. The CDR3 has 10 residues. Germline V CDR1 and CDR2: WSHSY, SAAADI. Trimming cost V 8 bases and J 3 bases, with 5 bases left between them. CDR3 loop: CASFLYEQYF. In DNA form, the CDR3 reads TGCGCCAGCTTTCTCTACGAGCAGTACTTC.

This clone was seen a few times. The V gene is TRBV6-5, the J gene TRBJ2-1, with D tentatively TRBD2 (5 bases). CDR3 length equals 14 residues. CDR1 and CDR2 (germline): MNHEY, SVGAGI. The V end was cut by 9 bases, the J end by 3 bases, with 15 bases between. CDR3 in amino acids: CASSRARDYNEQFF. CDR3 coding DNA: TGTGCCAGTTCGCGAGCGAGGGACTACAATGAGCAGTTCTTC.

This clone has more than one count but fewer than ten. The chain couples TRBV6-2 or TRBV6-3 to TRBJ1-2; 9 bases align to TRBD1. V lost 2 bases and J lost 7; bases outside the gene matches: 5. From germline, CDR1 is MNHEY and CDR2 SVGEGT. This CDR3 is built from 14 residues. CDR3 in DNA: TGTGCCAGCAGTTACCCCCGGGACAGGGCTGGCTACACCTTC. As protein: CASSYPRDRAGYTF.

The CDR3 protein is CASGLDSSYNEQFF. In DNA form, the CDR3 reads TGTGCTAGTGGTTTGGACAGCTCCTACAATGAGCAGTTCTTC. The chain uses TRBV12-5 and TRBJ2-1; the D is unclear. Germline V gives CDR1 LGHNT, CDR2 FRNRAP. This CDR3 contains 14 residues. The V and J ends lost 1 base and 0 bases respectively, with 4 bases between them.

The V gene is TRBV24-1, the J gene TRBJ2-3; unclear D gene. The CDR3 totals 13 residues. Germline CDR1 reads KGHDR; CDR2 reads SFDVKD. V dropped 0 bases and J dropped 11 bases, with 11 bases sitting between them. The CDR3 nucleotides read TGTGCCACCAGTGATTTGCTGGTAGCATGGCAGTATTTT. Its translation is CATSDLLVAWQYF.

This chain connects TRBV7-9 to TRBJ2-7; a possible D gene is TRBD2 (5 bases). Germline V gives CDR1 SEHNR, CDR2 FQNEAQ (reference sequence). Deletions cut 1 base from V and 3 bases from J, with 13 bases between. The CDR3 contains 15 residues. CDR3 bases: TGTGCCAGCAGCTTAGGTAATAGCGTTGGCTACGAGCAGTACTTC. Its protein product is CASSLGNSVGYEQYF.

This rearrangement joins TRBV11-2 to TRBJ2-7, with TRBD1 matching over 7 bases. This CDR3 is built from 15 residues. V dropped 3 bases and J dropped 0; count of bases not matched to a gene: 5. CDR1 is SGHAT, CDR2 FQNNGV, per germline. The CDR3, as DNA: TGTGCCAGCAGCTTCCTCGGGACAGCCTCCTACGAGCAGTACTTC. It yields the protein CASSFLGTASYEQYF.

Remarks on this clone: A junction end diverges from the germline sequence, so it may reflect a read error. The chain couples TRBV5-8 to TRBJ2-7, with D maybe TRBD2 (5 bases). Germline assignment: CDR1 SGHTS and CDR2 YDEGEE. The CDR3 loop spans 14 amino acids. CDR3 sequence: CASSSWRNVYERDF. CDR3 bases: TGTGCCAGCAGCTCCTGGAGGAACGTCTACGAGAGAGACTTC.

J is TRBJ2-3 and V is TRBV11-3; 10 nucleotides line up with TRBD2. The CDR3 runs to 15 residues. The V segment lost 5 bases and the J segment 4 bases; nucleotides outside the gene matches: 6. Germline V gene sequence: CDR1 SGHNT, CDR2 YENEEA. In DNA, the CDR3 is TGTGCCAGCAGCCCGGGACTAGCGTTCCCAGATACGCAGTATTTT. This codes for CASSPGLAFPDTQYF.

The rearrangement uses TRBV29-1 and TRBJ2-7, with D possibly matching TRBD2 (6 bases). Germline values: CDR1 SQVTM, CDR2 ANQGSEA. The CDR3 runs 13 residues. V dropped 4 bases and J dropped 0 bases, with 10 bases sitting between them. DNA for the CDR3: TGCAGCGTTGTGGGCGGGACCTCCTACGAGCAGTACTTC. Its protein product is CSVVGGTSYEQYF.